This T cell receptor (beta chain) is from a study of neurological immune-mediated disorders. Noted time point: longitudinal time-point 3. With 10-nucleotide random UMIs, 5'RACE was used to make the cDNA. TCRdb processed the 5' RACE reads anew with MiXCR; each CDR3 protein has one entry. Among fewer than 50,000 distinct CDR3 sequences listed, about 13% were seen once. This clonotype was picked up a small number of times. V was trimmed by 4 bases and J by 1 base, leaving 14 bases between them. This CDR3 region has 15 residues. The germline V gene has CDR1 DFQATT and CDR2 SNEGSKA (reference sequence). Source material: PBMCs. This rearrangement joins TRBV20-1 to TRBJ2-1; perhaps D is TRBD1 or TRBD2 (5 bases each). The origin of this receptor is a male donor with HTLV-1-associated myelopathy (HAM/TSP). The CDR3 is CSANEGSLSYNEQFF. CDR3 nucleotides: TGCAGTGCTAATGAGGGGTCTCTTTCCTACAATGAGCAGTTCTTC.